One sample yielded the 30 T cell receptor beta chains listed below, sequenced in a study of T cell responses to AZD1222 COVID-19 vaccine. Using immunoSEQ multiplex PCR, the repertoire was profiled, and TCRdb retains in-frame clones only, with some absent. The table records roughly 80,000 clones, around 90% of them present only once. Source: peripheral blood, taken 28 days after the second AZD1222 dose. These receptors came from an adult who received the AZD1222 COVID-19 vaccine.

The chain links TRBV6-2 or TRBV6-3 to TRBJ2-7, with 10 bases aligning to TRBD2. The V segment lost 2 bases and the J segment 2 bases; nucleotides outside the gene matches: 3. Germline V gives CDR1 MNHEY, CDR2 SVGEGT. The CDR3 runs 15 residues. Here the CDR3 reads CASSYRTSGAYEQYF. CDR3 sequence (DNA): TGTGCCAGCAGTTACCGGACTAGCGGAGCCTACGAGCAGTACTTC.

This rearrangement joins TRBV19 to TRBJ1-5, with a tentative D call TRBD1 (5 bases). The V gene's germline CDR1 is LNHDA and CDR2 SQIVND (reference sequence). The CDR3 runs 14 residues. Trimming removed 7 bases at V and 4 bases at J, with 14 bases between. CDR3 residues: CASTIWGMNQPQHF. CDR3 nucleotides: TGTGCCAGTACCATCTGGGGGATGAATCAGCCCCAGCATTTT.

V and J are TRBV2 and TRBJ1-1; no definite D call. The V and J ends lost 4 bases and 0 bases respectively, with 6 bases between them. This CDR3 is built from 13 residues. Germline CDR1 reads SNHLY; CDR2 reads FYNNEI. CDR3: CASSGSMNTEAFF. The CDR3 nucleotides read TGTGCCAGCAGTGGAAGCATGAACACTGAAGCTTTCTTT. The full variable domain, in which reference TRBV2 and TRBJ1-1 provide the parts outside the CDR3, is EPEVTQTPSHQVTQMGQEVILRCVPISNHLYFYWYRQILGQKVEFLVSFYNNEISEKSEIFDDQFSVERPDGSNFTLKIRSTKLEDSAMYFCASSGSMNTEAFFGQGTRLTVV.

This clone was seen a single time. This chain links TRBV20-1 with TRBJ2-5; TRBD2 is a possible D gene (5 bases). This CDR3 comprises 11 residues. CDR1 DFQATT and CDR2 SNEGSKA come from the germline V gene (reference sequence). Trimming took off 7 bases at V and 5 bases at J, with 11 bases between the two ends. The DNA for the CDR3 is TGCAGTGGAGGGTCGGAGGAGACCCAGTACTTC. Residues: CSGGSEETQYF.

The chain has TRBV7-2 and TRBJ2-7, with 7 bases aligning to TRBD2. Germline-derived CDR1 and CDR2 are SGHTA and FQGNSA. The CDR3 sequence is 14 residues long. The J segment lost 1 base and the V segment lost 1 base, leaving 1 base of the junction unmatched. DNA of the CDR3: TGTGCCAGCAGCTTAGTCGGGGGGTCCTACGAGCAGTACTTC. Translation gives CASSLVGGSYEQYF.

V and J are TRBV27 and TRBJ1-2, with TRBD1 matching over 7 bases. Germline V gives CDR1 MNHEY, CDR2 SMNVEV (reference sequence). With 8 bases clipped from V and 8 bases from J, the junction kept 8 bases outside the gene matches. The CDR3 has 12 residues. CDR3 sequence reads: CASLSGGGGYTF. CDR3 DNA sequence: TGTGCCAGCCTAAGTGGAGGGGGCGGCTACACCTTC.

The chain combines TRBV28 with TRBJ2-7; D is possibly TRBD1 or TRBD2 (7 bases each). CDR3 length: 17 amino acids. V was trimmed by 5 bases and J by 3 bases, leaving 23 bases between them. CDR1 and CDR2 from the germline V gene are MDHEN and SYDVKM. This CDR3 is CASSESRAGGAFYEQYF. The CDR3 coding sequence is TGTGCCAGCAGTGAGAGTCGTGCAGGGGGGGCCTTCTACGAGCAGTACTTC.

The chain links TRBV10-2 to TRBJ2-4; D possibly corresponds to TRBD1 (6 bases). Germline values: CDR1 WSHSY, CDR2 SAAADI. V was clipped by 11 bases and J by 0 bases, with 11 bases between them. There are 13 residues in the CDR3. CDR3 DNA: TGCGCCTCTCAGGGGCTAGCCAAAAACATTCAGTACTTC. Protein: CASQGLAKNIQYF.

The rearrangement joins TRBV28 to TRBJ1-5, with D perhaps matching TRBD1 (5 bases). This CDR3 is built from 14 residues. V was cut by 3 bases and J by 4 bases, with 10 bases left in between. Germline V gene data show CDR1 as MDHEN and CDR2 as SYDVKM. The CDR3 loop is CASSLGELNQPQHF. The CDR3 DNA sequence: TGTGCCAGCAGTTTGGGGGAACTAAATCAGCCCCAGCATTTT.

The chain is built from TRBV5-1 and TRBJ1-3; 8 nucleotides match TRBD1. The V gene's germline CDR1 is SGHRS and CDR2 YFSETQ. The CDR3 is 16 residues long. V lost 4 bases and J lost 1; bases outside the gene matches: 7. CDR3 region: CASSPDRGGSGNTIYF. The DNA for the CDR3 is TGCGCCAGCAGCCCCGACAGGGGCGGTTCTGGAAACACCATATATTTT.

The chain employs TRBV28 and TRBJ2-1, with TRBD2 identical over 13 bases. The CDR3 runs 16 residues. The V segment lost 6 bases and the J segment 8 bases; nucleotides outside the gene matches: 10. Germline lookup yields CDR1 MDHEN and CDR2 SYDVKM. The CDR3 sequence: CASRTPGTSGIYEQFF. The CDR3 DNA follows: TGTGCCAGCAGAACACCCGGGACTAGCGGGATATATGAGCAGTTCTTC.

The chain uses TRBV10-3 and TRBJ2-1, with D tentatively TRBD2 (6 bases). Germline CDR1 reads ENHRY; CDR2 reads SYGVKD. The V end was cut by 8 bases, the J end by 0 bases, with 14 bases between. This CDR3 contains 15 residues. The CDR3 DNA reads TGTGCCATCGCCCGGGACTTCAGCTCCTACAATGAGCAGTTCTTC. Translation gives CAIARDFSSYNEQFF.

The chain combines TRBV28 with TRBJ2-1; 14 bases align to TRBD2. The V and J ends lost 2 bases and 7 bases, in that order; junction bases with no gene match: 4. There are 16 residues in the CDR3. Germline loops: CDR1 MDHEN, CDR2 SYDVKM. The CDR3 loop reads CASSLLGTSGRNEQFF. The CDR3 region has the DNA TGTGCCAGCAGTTTACTCGGGACTAGCGGGAGAAATGAGCAGTTCTTC. Combining the CDR3 with reference TRBV28 and TRBJ2-1 gives the whole variable domain DVKVTQSSRYLVKRTGEKVFLECVQDMDHENMFWYRQDPGLGLRLIYFSYDVKMKEKGDIPEGYSVSREKKERFSLILESASTNQTSMYLCASSLLGTSGRNEQFFGPGTRLTVL.

This clone has just one count. The CDR3 reads CASSRGQSFTDTQYF. CDR3 DNA: TGTGCCAGCAGCCGGGGGCAGAGCTTCACAGATACGCAGTATTTT. The rearrangement joins TRBV7-9 to TRBJ2-3; D is possibly TRBD1 or TRBD2 (6 bases each). Germline lookup yields CDR1 SEHNR and CDR2 FQNEAQ (reference sequence). V dropped 5 bases and J dropped 2 bases, with 14 bases sitting between them. The CDR3 spans 15 residues.

This rearrangement joins TRBV28 to TRBJ2-5, with D tentatively TRBD1 or TRBD2 (6 bases each). The germline CDR1 and CDR2 sequences are MDHEN and SYDVKM. The CDR3 runs to 15 residues. Trimming stripped 2 bases from V and 4 bases from J, with 14 bases between. CDR3 nucleotides: TGTGCCAGCAGTTTAAATTTGGGGGGCTTAGAGACCCAGTACTTC. Amino acid sequence: CASSLNLGGLETQYF.

In its sample, this clone was seen once. The V gene is TRBV27, the J gene TRBJ2-2; 10 bases map to TRBD2. V trimming: 4 bases; J trimming: 3 bases; junction bases outside the gene matches: 14. Germline loops: CDR1 MNHEY, CDR2 SMNVEV (reference sequence). The length of the CDR3 is 19 residues. CDR3 in DNA: TGTGCCAGCAGTTATCCTACTAGCGGGATAAGTGGTGACACCGGGGAGCTGTTTTTT. Translated: CASSYPTSGISGDTGELFF.

This chain links TRBV7-9 with TRBJ2-3, with 10 positions matching TRBD2. V lost 0 bases to trimming and J lost 4 bases; unmatched junction nucleotides: 7. The CDR3 loop spans 17 amino acids. CDR1 and CDR2 from the germline V gene are SEHNR and FQNEAQ (reference sequence). Here the CDR3 DNA reads TGTGCCAGCAGCTTAGCGGGGCTAGCGGGAGCTTCAGATACGCAGTATTTT. Its translation: CASSLAGLAGASDTQYF.

As DNA, the CDR3 is TGTGCCAGCAGTTTGGATCAGGGGGACTACGAGCAGTACTTC. It yields the protein CASSLDQGDYEQYF. The chain has TRBV27 and TRBJ2-7, with TRBD1 matching over 7 bases. Trimming at V came to 3 bases and at J to 3 bases, leaving 5 bases not matched to a gene. The germline gives CDR1 MNHEY, CDR2 SMNVEV (reference sequence). This CDR3 region has 14 residues.

V is TRBV7-3 and J is TRBJ2-1, with D unresolved. The CDR3 is 12 residues long. The V gene lost 4 bases and the J gene lost 10 bases, with 11 bases spanning the gap. Per the germline V gene, CDR1 is SGHTA and CDR2 is FQGTGA. The CDR3 sequence: CASSSPDREQFF. For the CDR3, the DNA is TGTGCCAGCAGCTCACCGGACCGAGAGCAGTTCTTC.

J is TRBJ1-2 and V is TRBV6-5; a possible D gene is TRBD1 (6 bases). The CDR3 is made up of 15 amino acids. V lost 4 bases, J lost 8 bases, and 20 bases lay in between. Germline CDR1 MNHEY, CDR2 SVGAGI. The CDR3 region has the DNA TGTGCCAGCAGTTCCCCGCTTCGACAGGAAGCAGGCTACACCTTC. Its protein is CASSSPLRQEAGYTF.

This chain links TRBV7-4 with TRBJ2-1; no firm D call. CDR1 SGHVT and CDR2 SQSDAQ come from the germline V gene. This CDR3 contains 15 residues. V lost 1 base, J lost 4 bases, and 11 bases lay in between. The CDR3 is CASSLGGGWYNEQFF. The CDR3 nucleotides read TGTGCCAGCAGCTTAGGAGGTGGTTGGTACAATGAGCAGTTCTTC.

This rearrangement joins TRBV28 to TRBJ1-4; 9 bases fit TRBD1. V shed 6 bases, J shed 5 bases, and the junction held 7 bases outside the gene matches. Germline V lookup: CDR1 MDHEN, CDR2 SYDVKM. This CDR3 region has 15 residues. Here the CDR3 DNA reads TGTGCCAGCAGGGTACCGGGACAGGGAAATGAAAAACTGTTTTTT. This translates into CASRVPGQGNEKLFF.

V and J are TRBV7-9 and TRBJ1-4; the D gene is possibly TRBD1 (5 bases). CDR3 length: 14 residues. Germline-derived CDR1 and CDR2 are SEHNR and FQNEAQ (reference sequence). Trimming shortened V by 6 bases and J by 5 bases, and 13 bases separated the two germline ends. The CDR3 protein is CASSPGLSNEKLFF. The CDR3 coding sequence is TGTGCCAGCAGTCCGGGACTCTCGAATGAAAAACTGTTTTTT. Complete variable domain (other parts from reference TRBV7-9 and TRBJ1-4): DTGVSQNPRHKITKRGQNVTFRCDPISEHNRLYWYRQTLGQGPEFLTYFQNEAQLEKSRLLSDRFSAERPKGSFSTLEIQRTEQGDSAMYLCASSPGLSNEKLFFGSGTQLSVL.

The V call is TRBV28, the J call TRBJ2-1, with 8 bases lining up with TRBD2. The CDR3 totals 15 residues. V lost 6 bases and J lost 1; bases outside the gene matches: 5. Germline assignment: CDR1 MDHEN and CDR2 SYDVKM. DNA of the CDR3: TGTGCCAGCAGGACGGGAGGGGGGTCCTACAATGAGCAGTTCTTC. This translates into CASRTGGGSYNEQFF. The complete variable domain, with remaining parts taken from reference TRBV28 and TRBJ2-1, reads DVKVTQSSRYLVKRTGEKVFLECVQDMDHENMFWYRQDPGLGLRLIYFSYDVKMKEKGDIPEGYSVSREKKERFSLILESASTNQTSMYLCASRTGGGSYNEQFFGPGTRLTVL.

The chain employs TRBV30 and TRBJ2-1; 8 nucleotides agree with TRBD2. Germline V gives CDR1 GTSNPN, CDR2 SVGIG (reference sequence). The CDR3 covers 16 residues. Trimming cost V 3 bases and J 5 bases; bases outside gene matches: 12. The CDR3 nucleotides are TGTGCCTGGAGGGGGACCGGGAGGGGCTCTCACAATGAGCAGTTCTTC. Translated, it gives CAWRGTGRGSHNEQFF.

The chain uses TRBV11-3 and TRBJ2-7, with 7 bases identical to TRBD1. Trimming removed 3 bases from V and 2 bases from J; junction bases left unmatched: 7. The CDR3 covers 15 residues. The germline gives CDR1 SGHNT, CDR2 YENEEA. Written as DNA, the CDR3 is TGTGCCAGCAGCTTGGGACCGACAGGGACCTACGAGCAGTACTTC. Its protein product is CASSLGPTGTYEQYF.

The chain has TRBV29-1 and TRBJ2-2, with D tentatively TRBD1 or TRBD2 (5 bases each). With 0 bases removed from V and 7 bases from J, the gap between germline ends came to 15 bases. CDR1 SQVTM and CDR2 ANQGSEA come from the germline V gene. This CDR3 is 15 amino acids long. The CDR3 nucleotides are TGCAGCGTTGAAGAGGAGGCAGGGCGCGTCGGGGAGCTGTTTTTT. Translation gives CSVEEEAGRVGELFF.

The CDR3 DNA reads as TGTGCCAGCAACCAGCGGGGGTCCTACGAGCAGTACTTC. Translation: CASNQRGSYEQYF. The V gene is TRBV11-2, the J gene TRBJ2-7; TRBD2 aligns across 8 bases. The V segment lost 7 bases and the J segment 1 base; nucleotides outside the gene matches: 3. The CDR3 totals 13 residues. Germline CDR1 reads SGHAT; CDR2 reads FQNNGV.

The CDR3 is CASSRQSYEQYF. The DNA of the CDR3 is TGTGCCAGCAGCCGACAGTCCTACGAGCAGTACTTC. This chain links TRBV12-3 or TRBV12-4 with TRBJ2-7; weak D call: TRBD1 (5 bases). The CDR3 spans 12 residues. V was cut by 6 bases and J by 1 base, with 7 bases left in between.

The chain uses TRBV27 and TRBJ2-2; no reliable D call. Germline lookup yields CDR1 MNHEY and CDR2 SMNVEV (reference sequence). This CDR3 spans 12 amino acids. The ends were cut back, 1 base at V and 8 bases at J, with 5 bases in the middle. The CDR3 here is CASSLLLGELFF. As DNA, the CDR3 is TGTGCCAGCAGTTTATTACTGGGGGAGCTGTTTTTT.